Each of the 31 T cell receptor beta chains below was sequenced from the same sample in a study of blood T cell repertoires in COVID-19. Assay: immunoSEQ multiplex PCR; the TCRdb copy retains only in-frame clones and omits some. Of around 62,000 clones listed, roughly 90% are singletons. Sequencing was carried out using peripheral blood. The origin of the receptors is a human donor in a cohort sampled during active COVID-19.

The V call is TRBV6-5, the J call TRBJ1-2; 7 bases line up with TRBD1. CDR1 MNHEY and CDR2 SVGAGI come from the germline V gene. The CDR3 is 16 amino acids. The junction had 11 bases not matched to a gene; V was cut back by 0 bases and J by 7 bases. CDR3 region: CASSYSSTGLAFGYTF. CDR3 in DNA: TGTGCCAGCAGTTACTCGTCGACAGGGCTGGCATTTGGCTACACCTTC.

The chain recombines TRBV12-5 with TRBJ2-1; tentative D call: TRBD2 (5 bases). Germline loops: CDR1 LGHNT, CDR2 FRNRAP. V shed 1 base and J shed 0 bases, with 22 bases lying between them. The CDR3 loop spans 20 amino acids. CDR3 protein: CASGLARLWGRGPSYNEQFF. The CDR3, as DNA: TGTGCTAGTGGTTTGGCGCGGTTATGGGGTCGCGGGCCCTCCTACAATGAGCAGTTCTTC.

This clone was detected only a few times. The CDR3: CASSEYRDTGELFF. The CDR3 DNA sequence: TGTGCCAGCAGTGAATACAGGGACACCGGGGAGCTGTTTTTT. The V and J genes are TRBV25-1 and TRBJ2-2; tentative D call: TRBD1 (5 bases). Germline assignment: CDR1 MGHDK and CDR2 SYGVNS. This CDR3 has 14 amino acids. V was clipped by 0 bases and J by 3 bases, with 5 bases between them.

The chain combines TRBV18 with TRBJ1-2, with D maybe TRBD1 (5 bases). The ends were cut back, 0 bases at V and 4 bases at J, with 12 bases in the middle. This CDR3 is 15 amino acids long. The V gene's germline CDR1 is KGHSH and CDR2 LQKENI. CDR3 loop: CASSPPGGEGYGYTF. The CDR3 nucleotides read TGTGCCAGCTCACCACCAGGAGGGGAAGGCTATGGCTACACCTTC.

This clone was found a few times. The J gene is TRBJ1-5, the V gene TRBV5-8, with D perhaps matching TRBD1 (6 bases). The CDR3 runs to 14 residues. V was shortened by 4 bases and J by 5 bases, with 13 bases between the two germline ends. Germline V lookup: CDR1 SGHTS, CDR2 YDEGEE. The CDR3 DNA sequence: TGTGCCAGCAGCAACCACAGGGTATATCAGCCCCAGCATTTT. Its protein is CASSNHRVYQPQHF.

This chain connects TRBV28 to TRBJ2-7; 9 nucleotides line up with TRBD1. The CDR3 runs to 15 residues. V gave up 6 bases and J gave up 7 bases; unmatched junction bases: 13. Germline V gene sequence: CDR1 MDHEN, CDR2 SYDVKM. Written as DNA, the CDR3 is TGTGCCAGCAGGACCGCCTCGGACAGGGGAGAGGAGCAGTACTTC. Translated: CASRTASDRGEEQYF.

The chain couples TRBV5-4 to TRBJ1-2; maybe TRBD1 (6 bases). The germline V gene has CDR1 SGHNT and CDR2 YYREEE (reference sequence). This CDR3 region has 13 residues. Trimming took off 0 bases at V and 3 bases at J, with 6 bases between the two ends. In DNA form, the CDR3 reads TGTGCCAGCAGCTTGGACAGGGACTATGGCTACACCTTC. Amino acids: CASSLDRDYGYTF.

V and J are TRBV27 and TRBJ2-7; D not certain. CDR1 MNHEY and CDR2 SMNVEV come from the germline V gene (reference sequence). V was cut by 5 bases and J by 3 bases, with 11 bases left in between. This CDR3 contains 13 residues. The CDR3 is CASSTNPNYEQYF. DNA for the CDR3: TGTGCCAGCAGTACTAATCCCAACTACGAGCAGTACTTC.

In its sample, this clone was seen a few times. The chain has TRBV11-2 and TRBJ2-7; 10 bases fit TRBD2. Germline V gene lookup returns CDR1 SGHAT and CDR2 FQNNGV. The CDR3 is 18 amino acids. The ends lost 2 bases at V and 0 bases at J; junction bases unmatched: 10. CDR3 residues: CASSLQFSSGSSSYEQYF. In DNA, the CDR3 is TGTGCCAGCAGCTTACAGTTCTCTAGCGGGAGCAGCTCCTACGAGCAGTACTTC.

The gene calls are TRBV6-6 and TRBJ1-5; D is unclear. The CDR3 has 14 amino acids. The V gene lost 0 bases and the J gene lost 4 bases, with 7 bases spanning the gap. Germline V gene lookup returns CDR1 MNHNY and CDR2 SVGAGI (reference sequence). The CDR3 is CASSYSGGNQPQHF. The CDR3, as DNA: TGTGCCAGCAGTTACTCCGGAGGAAATCAGCCCCAGCATTTT.

The CDR3 region has the DNA TGTGCCAGCAGTTCCTATGAAAAACTGTTTTTT. Amino acid sequence: CASSSYEKLFF. J is TRBJ1-4 and V is TRBV6-2 or TRBV6-3; no firm D call. Germline CDR1 and CDR2: MNHEY and SVGEGT. V lost 4 bases and J 6 bases, leaving 3 bases between the germline ends. CDR3 length: 11 residues.

The chain employs TRBV7-2 and TRBJ1-3; 9 bases match TRBD1. The CDR3 runs to 19 residues. CDR1 and CDR2 (germline): SGHTA, FQGNSA. V dropped 1 base and J dropped 2; count of bases not matched to a gene: 12. Here the CDR3 reads CASSLVPGQGSGTGNTIYF. The CDR3 coding sequence is TGTGCCAGCAGCTTAGTCCCGGGACAGGGATCAGGGACTGGAAACACCATATATTTT.

The sample holds one count of this clone. This chain connects TRBV14 to TRBJ2-6, with 9 bases that match TRBD1. Losses at the gene ends were 7 bases for V and 4 bases for J; bases not matched to a gene: 11. Germline lookup yields CDR1 SGHDN and CDR2 FVKESK. The CDR3 is 17 amino acids. The CDR3 region is CASTQGQGISGANVLTF. The CDR3 DNA reads TGTGCCAGCACCCAGGGACAGGGCATATCCGGGGCCAACGTCCTGACTTTC.

The V gene is TRBV5-1, the J gene TRBJ2-7; 9 positions match TRBD1. V lost 0 bases and J lost 3; bases outside the gene matches: 10. The germline CDR1 and CDR2 sequences are SGHRS and YFSETQ. The CDR3 is made up of 17 amino acids. The CDR3 protein is CASSLVQARQGGYEQYF. CDR3 sequence (DNA): TGCGCCAGCAGCTTGGTACAGGCGAGACAGGGGGGCTACGAGCAGTACTTC.

In this sample, this clone turned up once. The genes are TRBV4-3 and TRBJ2-2; D uncertain. Germline-derived CDR1 and CDR2 are LGHNA and YSLEER. The length of the CDR3 is 12 residues. The V end was cut by 2 bases, the J end by 7 bases, with 5 bases between. CDR3 in amino acids: CASSQFGGELFF. The CDR3, as DNA: TGCGCCAGCAGCCAATTCGGCGGGGAGCTGTTTTTT.

The count of this clone is one. CDR3 coding DNA: TGTGCCAGCAGCTTCGGGACTAGTGAGGTCGGGGAGCTGTTTTTT. Amino acid sequence: CASSFGTSEVGELFF. This sequence joins TRBV7-6 and TRBJ2-2; 8 nucleotides agree with TRBD2. V shed 3 bases and J 7 bases; nucleotides not matched to a gene: 7. The CDR3 runs 15 residues. The germline V gene encodes CDR1 SGHVS and CDR2 FNYEAQ. Full variable domain (remainder filled in from reference TRBV7-6 and TRBJ2-2): GAGVSQSPRYKVTKRGQDVALRCDPISGHVSLYWYRQALGQGPEFLTYFNYEAQQDKSGLPNDRFSAERPEGSISTLTIQRTEQRDSAMYRCASSFGTSEVGELFFGEGSRLTVL.

This chain joins TRBV2 and TRBJ1-5, with 8 bases identical to TRBD1. J lost 3 bases, V lost 6 bases, and 10 bases had no gene match. Germline lookup yields CDR1 SNHLY and CDR2 FYNNEI. This CDR3 contains 16 residues. This CDR3 reads CASSHPGQVVNQPQHF. CDR3 nucleotides: TGTGCCAGCAGCCATCCGGGACAGGTCGTCAATCAGCCCCAGCATTTT.

The rearrangement uses TRBV30 and TRBJ1-1; 10 bases are a match to TRBD1. V shed 6 bases, J shed 4 bases, and the junction held 14 bases outside the gene matches. The CDR3 is 16 residues long. Germline-derived CDR1 and CDR2 are GTSNPN and SVGIG (reference sequence). CDR3 protein: CACLLGQGLAGTEAFF. In DNA, the CDR3 is TGTGCCTGCTTATTGGGACAGGGGTTGGCGGGCACTGAAGCTTTCTTT.

The chain's CDR3 is CASTPGEGLYEQYF. For the CDR3, the DNA is TGTGCCAGCACCCCTGGGGAGGGACTCTACGAGCAGTACTTC. The rearrangement joins TRBV5-8 to TRBJ2-7; 7 bases align to TRBD2. The CDR3 length is 14 residues. CDR1 is SGHTS, CDR2 YDEGEE, per germline. The V and J ends lost 6 bases and 3 bases, in that order; junction bases with no gene match: 9.

This clone was counted a single time. The V gene is TRBV19, the J gene TRBJ2-1, with D unclear. Trimming took off 2 bases at V and 6 bases at J, with 8 bases between the two ends. The germline V gene has CDR1 LNHDA and CDR2 SQIVND (reference sequence). This CDR3 contains 13 residues. CDR3 sequence (DNA): TGTGCCAGTAGTATACTGGGCTTCAATGAGCAGTTCTTC. Protein sequence: CASSILGFNEQFF.

The chain combines TRBV6-6 with TRBJ1-1; the D gene is possibly TRBD1 (6 bases). Per germline, CDR1 MNHNY and CDR2 SVGAGI (reference sequence). V gave up 5 bases and J gave up 0 bases, with 19 bases separating them. The CDR3 length is 17 residues. The CDR3 loop reads CASSPTGLADMNTEAFF. The CDR3 DNA is TGTGCCAGCAGTCCAACAGGGTTGGCGGATATGAACACTGAAGCTTTCTTT.

J is TRBJ2-7 and V is TRBV7-9, with D uncertain. V lost 2 bases and J 4 bases, leaving 3 bases between the germline ends. This CDR3 is 11 amino acids long. Germline CDR1 and CDR2: SEHNR and FQNEAQ (reference sequence). The CDR3 nucleotides are TGTGCCAGCAGCTTATCATACGAGCAGTACTTC. It specifies CASSLSYEQYF.

This clone was seen just once. The chain combines TRBV30 with TRBJ1-1; no clear D. The CDR3 runs 13 residues. Germline-derived CDR1 and CDR2 are GTSNPN and SVGIG (reference sequence). Trimming pared 3 bases from V and 4 bases from J, leaving 12 bases between. The CDR3, as DNA: TGTGCCTGGAGGTTCACAGCACCCACTGAAGCTTTCTTT. Translated: CAWRFTAPTEAFF.

V gene TRBV4-2 combines with J gene TRBJ1-2; 7 bases agree with TRBD1. The CDR3 runs 16 residues. Germline assignment: CDR1 LGHNA and CDR2 YNFKEQ. Trimming took 0 bases from V and 2 from J; bases not matched to a gene: 6. The CDR3 is CASSQEEDRSNYGYTF. The CDR3 DNA reads TGTGCCAGCAGCCAAGAAGAGGACAGGTCCAACTATGGCTACACCTTC.

The chain employs TRBV19 and TRBJ2-7, with 10 bases lining up with TRBD2. V trimming: 8 bases; J trimming: 4 bases; junction bases outside the gene matches: 8. CDR1 is LNHDA and CDR2 is SQIVND in the germline V gene (reference sequence). This CDR3 is built from 14 residues. CDR3 DNA sequence: TGTGCCAGTCGGGAAAGCGGGGGGGCTTACGAGCAGTACTTC. It codes for CASRESGGAYEQYF.

The rearrangement uses TRBV11-2 and TRBJ2-7, with 14 positions matching TRBD2. The CDR3 has 15 amino acids. Germline V gene lookup returns CDR1 SGHAT and CDR2 FQNNGV. The ends lost 4 bases at V and 3 bases at J; junction bases unmatched: 2. For the CDR3, the DNA is TGTGCCAGCAGCTCCGGGACTAGCGGGAGCTACGAGCAGTACTTC. As protein: CASSSGTSGSYEQYF.

The chain combines TRBV11-3 with TRBJ2-1; D possibly corresponds to TRBD2 (5 bases). This CDR3 has 13 amino acids. From germline, CDR1 is SGHNT and CDR2 YENEEA. V was cut by 1 base and J by 4 bases, with 5 bases left in between. The CDR3 DNA reads as TGTGCCAGCAGCTTAGGGAGGTACAATGAGCAGTTCTTC. Translating gives CASSLGRYNEQFF.

V and J are TRBV7-9 and TRBJ2-5; D possibly corresponds to TRBD1 (6 bases). The germline V gene encodes CDR1 SEHNR and CDR2 FQNEAQ (reference sequence). This CDR3 spans 17 amino acids. V was shortened by 1 base and J by 1 base, with 16 bases between the two germline ends. CDR3 region: CASSLGPLQGTQETQYF. The CDR3 region has the DNA TGTGCCAGCAGCTTAGGCCCCCTACAGGGAACCCAAGAGACCCAGTACTTC.

V and J are TRBV30 and TRBJ2-7; 10 nucleotides match TRBD2. Looked up from germline, CDR1 is GTSNPN and CDR2 is SVGIG (reference sequence). Germline trimming cut 3 bases from V and 4 bases from J; bases unmatched to any gene: 3. This CDR3 contains 13 residues. The CDR3 spells CAWRAGGPYEQYF. The DNA for the CDR3 is TGTGCCTGGAGAGCGGGGGGGCCGTACGAGCAGTACTTC.

Points on this clone: Other DNA sequences in the same sample also yield this CDR3. V usage is TRBV6-1 and J usage is TRBJ2-5, with TRBD2 matching 11 bases. The CDR3 runs to 15 residues. Germline CDR1 MNHNS, CDR2 SASEGT. V shed 2 bases and J 1 base; nucleotides not matched to a gene: 0. The CDR3 coding sequence is TGTGCCAGCAGTGAACTAGCGGGGGGCCAAGAGACCCAGTACTTC. Protein sequence: CASSELAGGQETQYF.

The gene calls are TRBV7-2 and TRBJ1-5; D uncertain. The V end was cut by 0 bases, the J end by 5 bases, with 8 bases between. The CDR3 extends over 14 amino acids. CDR1 is SGHTA, CDR2 FQGNSA, per germline. Here the CDR3 DNA reads TGTGCCAGCAGCTTAGCTGTTGCAGATCAGCCCCAGCATTTT. Translated: CASSLAVADQPQHF.